These T cell receptor beta chains were read from a single sample in a study of blood T cell repertoires in COVID-19. Measured with immunoSEQ multiplex PCR; TCRdb has only the in-frame clones, and not every one. The data hold roughly 95,000 clones, with roughly 78% observed a single time. Sequences were obtained from peripheral blood. All receptors derive from a man aged 45-65 years with active or convalescent COVID-19. Both conserved end residues are part of each CDR3.

CDR3aa	v_gene	j_gene
CASSLRQSYGYTF	TRBV5-1	TRBJ1-2
CASTYRGENYGYTF	TRBV6-5	TRBJ1-2
CASSKVGLGVNTEAFF	TRBV21-1	TRBJ1-1
CASSLPRLAALNEQFF	TRBV28	TRBJ2-1
CASSLLADYNEQFF	TRBV7-6	TRBJ2-1
CASSLGLAGGQETQYF	TRBV5-1	TRBJ2-5
CASTDSYNQPQHF	TRBV19	TRBJ1-5
CASSVEGGEGTDTQYF	TRBV9	TRBJ2-3
CASRLAGQGDGYTF	TRBV12-2	TRBJ1-2
CASGQALSGYTF	TRBV6-6	TRBJ1-2
CASSYDTTTNEKLFF	TRBV6-5	TRBJ1-4
CASSLSEGVYEQYF	TRBV7-2	TRBJ2-7
CASSPSGGSGANVLTF	TRBV7-2	TRBJ2-6
CASRASGGVYGYTF	TRBV28	TRBJ1-2
CAFEGLANEKLFF	TRBV30	TRBJ1-4
CASSTHPRQASNQPQHF	TRBV7-8	TRBJ1-5
CASSEQNSPLHF	TRBV2	TRBJ1-6
CASSEGQGVNYGYTF	TRBV2	TRBJ1-2
CASSQGTAVNYGYTF	TRBV3-1/TRBV3-2	TRBJ1-2
CASTKGGKVDIQYF	TRBV7-9	TRBJ2-4
CASSESKAASGELFF	TRBV10-1	TRBJ2-2
CASSVPSGDTQYF	TRBV27	TRBJ2-3
CATSDWLNTEAFF	TRBV24-1	TRBJ1-1
CASSLLDQPQHF	TRBV7-2	TRBJ1-5
CAATPDSSGNTIYF	TRBV10-3	TRBJ1-3
CASSVVAGGFPEQFF	TRBV9	TRBJ2-1
CASSQGSDQPQHF	TRBV7-9	TRBJ1-5
CASSEDRGNYGYTF	TRBV6-1	TRBJ1-2
CASSLSQGGGYTF	TRBV27	TRBJ1-2
CASRQGPGSYEQYF	TRBV19	TRBJ2-7
CASSLRGYYEQYF	TRBV3-1/TRBV3-2	TRBJ2-7
CASSSAGLAGGYNEQFF	TRBV13	TRBJ2-1
CASKGWMETDTQYF	TRBV5-4	TRBJ2-3
CASSHAPGQGGETQYF	TRBV4-3	TRBJ2-5
CASSRETGATDTQYF	TRBV4-2	TRBJ2-3
CASSSQAETEAFF	TRBV19	TRBJ1-1
CASSRTQGKDEKLFF	TRBV9	TRBJ1-4
CASSKKNRDEMNTGELFF	TRBV21-1	TRBJ2-2
CASSTGADTEAFF	TRBV5-6	TRBJ1-1
CASTRTGGQPQHF	TRBV19	TRBJ1-5
CASSLGQEEETQYF	TRBV5-1	TRBJ2-5